This T cell receptor beta chain stems from a study of technical replicates of blood from a handful of donors. The CDR3 has 16 amino acids. V trimming: 4 bases; J trimming: 2 bases; junction bases outside the gene matches: 8. Germline CDR1 and CDR2: SGHTS and YDEGEE. Libraries were prepared by immunoSEQ multiplex PCR; TCRdb keeps only in-frame clonotypes and omits some of them. The data show around 58,000 clones, with 85% to 90% seen just once and 5.2% held by the top ten. The sequenced material came from PBMCs. This TCR was sampled from a human donor in good health. Some clones in this sample may be carry-over from other donors' samples. This chain uses TRBV5-8 with TRBJ2-7; 11 bases match TRBD1. The CDR3 region has the DNA TGTGCCAGCAGCCGCCGTGGACAGGGGGCCGCCTACGAGCAGTACTTC. Encoded protein: CASSRRGQGAAYEQYF.